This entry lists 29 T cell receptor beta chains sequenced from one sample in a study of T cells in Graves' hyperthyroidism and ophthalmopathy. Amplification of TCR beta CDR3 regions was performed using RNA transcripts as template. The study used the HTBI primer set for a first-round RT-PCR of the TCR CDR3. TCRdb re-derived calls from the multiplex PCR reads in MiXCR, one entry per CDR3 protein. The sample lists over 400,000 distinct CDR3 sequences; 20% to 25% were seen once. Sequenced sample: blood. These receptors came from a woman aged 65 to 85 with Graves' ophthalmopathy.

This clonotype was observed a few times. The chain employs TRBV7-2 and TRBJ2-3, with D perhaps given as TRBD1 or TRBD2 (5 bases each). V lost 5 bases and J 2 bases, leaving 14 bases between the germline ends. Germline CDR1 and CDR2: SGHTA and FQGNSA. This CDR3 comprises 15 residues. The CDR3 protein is CASSMGPPPTDTQYF. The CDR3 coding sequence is TGTGCCAGCAGCATGGGACCACCCCCCACAGATACGCAGTATTTT.

This CDR3 reads CAYLTGQKNTEAFF. The CDR3 DNA reads as TGTGCCTACTTAACAGGTCAGAAGAACACTGAAGCTTTCTTT. The chain links TRBV11-2 to TRBJ1-1, with a possible D match to TRBD1 (5 bases). The CDR3 extends over 14 amino acids. V gave up 11 bases and J gave up 1 base, with 17 bases separating them. Germline CDR1 and CDR2: SGHAT and FQNNGV.

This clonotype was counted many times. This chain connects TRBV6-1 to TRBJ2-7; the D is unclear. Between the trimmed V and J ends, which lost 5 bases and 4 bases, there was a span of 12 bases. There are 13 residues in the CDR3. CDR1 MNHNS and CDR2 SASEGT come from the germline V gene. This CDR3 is CASSFAPGYEQYF. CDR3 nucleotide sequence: TGTGCCAGCAGTTTCGCCCCTGGATACGAGCAGTACTTC.

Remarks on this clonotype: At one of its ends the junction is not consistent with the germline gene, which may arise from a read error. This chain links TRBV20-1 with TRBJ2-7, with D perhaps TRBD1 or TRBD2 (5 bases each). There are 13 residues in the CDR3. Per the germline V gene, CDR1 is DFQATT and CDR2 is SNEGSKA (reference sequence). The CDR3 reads CSASTGPSYGQYF. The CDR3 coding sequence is TGCAGTGCTAGTACGGGACCCTCCTACGGGCAGTACTTC.

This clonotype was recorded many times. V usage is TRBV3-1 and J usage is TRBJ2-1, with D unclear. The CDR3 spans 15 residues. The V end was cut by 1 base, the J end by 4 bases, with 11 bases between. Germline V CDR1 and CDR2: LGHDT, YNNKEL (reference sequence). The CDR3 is CASSQARPTYNEQFF. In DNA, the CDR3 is TGTGCCAGCAGCCAAGCGCGGCCCACTTACAATGAGCAGTTCTTC.

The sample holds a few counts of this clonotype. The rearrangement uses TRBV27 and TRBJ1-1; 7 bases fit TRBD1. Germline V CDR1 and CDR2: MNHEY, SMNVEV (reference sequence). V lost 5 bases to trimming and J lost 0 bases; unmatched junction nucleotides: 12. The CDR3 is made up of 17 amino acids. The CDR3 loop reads CASSADRDPSLNTEAFF. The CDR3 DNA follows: TGTGCCAGCAGTGCCGACAGGGACCCTTCTCTGAACACTGAAGCTTTCTTT.

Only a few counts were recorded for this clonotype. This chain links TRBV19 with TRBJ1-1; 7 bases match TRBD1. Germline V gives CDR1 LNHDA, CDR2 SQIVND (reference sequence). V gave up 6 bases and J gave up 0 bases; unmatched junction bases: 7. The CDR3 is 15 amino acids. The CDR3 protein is CASSLAGQLNTEAFF. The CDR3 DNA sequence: TGTGCCAGTAGCCTAGCGGGACAGTTGAACACTGAAGCTTTCTTT. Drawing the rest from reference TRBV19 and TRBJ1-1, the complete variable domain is DGGITQSPKYLFRKEGQNVTLSCEQNLNHDAMYWYRQDPGQGLRLIYYSQIVNDFQKGDIAEGYSVSREKKESFPLTVTSAQKNPTAFYLCASSLAGQLNTEAFFGQGTRLTVV.

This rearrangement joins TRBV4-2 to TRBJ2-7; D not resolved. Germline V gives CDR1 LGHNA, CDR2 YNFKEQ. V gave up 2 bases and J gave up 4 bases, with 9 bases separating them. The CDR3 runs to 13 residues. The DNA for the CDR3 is TGTGCCAGCAGCCAAAAGGACCAATACGAGCAGTACTTC. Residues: CASSQKDQYEQYF.

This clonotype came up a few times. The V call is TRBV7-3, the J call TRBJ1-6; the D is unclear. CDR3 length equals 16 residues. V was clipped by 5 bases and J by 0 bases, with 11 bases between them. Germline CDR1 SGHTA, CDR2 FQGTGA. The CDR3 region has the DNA TGTGCCAGCAGCCCGGACGTACGCTCCTATAATTCACCCCTCCACTTT. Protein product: CASSPDVRSYNSPLHF.

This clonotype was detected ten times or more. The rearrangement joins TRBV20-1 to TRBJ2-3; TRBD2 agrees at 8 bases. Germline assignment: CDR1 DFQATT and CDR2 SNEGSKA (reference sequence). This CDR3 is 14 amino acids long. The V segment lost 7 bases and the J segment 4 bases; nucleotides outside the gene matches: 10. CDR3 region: CSVTGTSFADTQYF. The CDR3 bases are TGCAGTGTAACCGGGACTAGTTTTGCAGATACGCAGTATTTT.

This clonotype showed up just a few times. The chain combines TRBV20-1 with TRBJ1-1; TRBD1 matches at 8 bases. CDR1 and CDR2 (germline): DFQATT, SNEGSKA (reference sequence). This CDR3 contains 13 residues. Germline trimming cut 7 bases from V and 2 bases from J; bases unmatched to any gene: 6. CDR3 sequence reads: CSVSTGANTEAFF. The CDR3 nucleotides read TGCAGTGTATCGACAGGGGCCAACACTGAAGCTTTCTTT.

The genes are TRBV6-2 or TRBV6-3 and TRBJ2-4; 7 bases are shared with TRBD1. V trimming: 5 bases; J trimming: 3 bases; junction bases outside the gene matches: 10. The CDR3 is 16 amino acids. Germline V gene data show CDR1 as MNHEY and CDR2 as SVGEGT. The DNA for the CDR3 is TGTGCCAGCAGTCAGCCGACAGGGTTCGTCAAAAACATTCAGTACTTC. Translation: CASSQPTGFVKNIQYF.

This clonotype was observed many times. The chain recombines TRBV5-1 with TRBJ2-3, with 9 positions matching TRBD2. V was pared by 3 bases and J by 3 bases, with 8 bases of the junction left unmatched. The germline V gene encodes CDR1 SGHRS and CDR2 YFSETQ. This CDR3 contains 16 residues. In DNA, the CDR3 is TGCGCCAGCAGCTCCCAGGTAGCGGGAGCGACAGATACGCAGTATTTT. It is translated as CASSSQVAGATDTQYF.

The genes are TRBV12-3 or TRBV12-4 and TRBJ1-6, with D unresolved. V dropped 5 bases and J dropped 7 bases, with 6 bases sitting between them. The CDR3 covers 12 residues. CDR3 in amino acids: CASSRPNSPLHF. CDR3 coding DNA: TGTGCCAGCAGTCGACCCAATTCACCCCTCCACTTT.

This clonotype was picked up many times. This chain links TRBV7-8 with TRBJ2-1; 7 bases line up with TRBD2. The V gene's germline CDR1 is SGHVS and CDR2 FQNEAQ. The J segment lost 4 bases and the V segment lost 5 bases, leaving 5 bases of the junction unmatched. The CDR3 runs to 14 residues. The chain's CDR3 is CASSLGTMYNEQFF. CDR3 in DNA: TGTGCCAGCAGCCTTGGGACTATGTACAATGAGCAGTTCTTC.

The DNA for the CDR3 is TGTGCCAGCAGCCCCCGCCCGGGACAGATTAATGAAAAACTGTTTTTT. Protein sequence: CASSPRPGQINEKLFF. The gene calls are TRBV9 and TRBJ1-4, with TRBD1 identical over 7 bases. Germline assignment: CDR1 SGDLS and CDR2 YYNGEE. This CDR3 contains 16 residues. V shed 4 bases and J 4 bases; nucleotides not matched to a gene: 10.

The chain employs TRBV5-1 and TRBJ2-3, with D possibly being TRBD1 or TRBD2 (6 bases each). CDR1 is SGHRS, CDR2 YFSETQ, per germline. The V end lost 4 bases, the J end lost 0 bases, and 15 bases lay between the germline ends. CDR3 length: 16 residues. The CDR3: CASSPGLRGSTDTQYF. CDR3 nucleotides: TGCGCCAGCAGCCCGGGACTGAGGGGGAGCACAGATACGCAGTATTTT. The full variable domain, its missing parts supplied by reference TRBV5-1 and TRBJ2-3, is KAGVTQTPRYLIKTRGQQVTLSCSPISGHRSVSWYQQTPGQGLQFLFEYFSETQRNKGNFPGRFSGRQFSNSRSEMNVSTLELGDSALYLCASSPGLRGSTDTQYFGPGTRLTVL.

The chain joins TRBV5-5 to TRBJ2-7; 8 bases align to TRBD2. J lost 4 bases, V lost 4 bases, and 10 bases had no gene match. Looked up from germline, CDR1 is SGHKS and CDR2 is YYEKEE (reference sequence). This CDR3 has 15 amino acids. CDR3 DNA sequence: TGTGCCAGCAGCCCGAGGAACGGGAGGGCTTACGAGCAGTACTTC. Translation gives CASSPRNGRAYEQYF.

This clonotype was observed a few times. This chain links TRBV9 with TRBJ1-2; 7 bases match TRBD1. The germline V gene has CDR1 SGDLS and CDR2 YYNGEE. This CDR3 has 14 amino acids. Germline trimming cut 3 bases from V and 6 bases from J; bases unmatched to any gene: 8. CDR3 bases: TGTGCCAGCAGCGCATCCGGGACAGCAGATGGCTACACCTTC. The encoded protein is CASSASGTADGYTF.

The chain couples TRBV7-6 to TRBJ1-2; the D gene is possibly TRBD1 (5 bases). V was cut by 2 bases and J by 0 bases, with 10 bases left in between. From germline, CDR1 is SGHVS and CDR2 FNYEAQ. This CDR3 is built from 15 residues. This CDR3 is CASSLQDNPNYGYTF. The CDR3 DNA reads TGTGCCAGCAGCTTACAGGACAACCCTAACTATGGCTACACCTTC.

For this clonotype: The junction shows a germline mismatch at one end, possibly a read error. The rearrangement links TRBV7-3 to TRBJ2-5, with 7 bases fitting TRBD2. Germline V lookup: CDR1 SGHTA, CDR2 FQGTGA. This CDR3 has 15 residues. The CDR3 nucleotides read TGTGCCAGCAGCCCCACCGGGACTGGGGGGGAGATCCAGTACTTC. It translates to CASSPTGTGGEIQYF. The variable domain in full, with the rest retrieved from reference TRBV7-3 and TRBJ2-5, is GAGVSQTPSNKVTEKGKYVELRCDPISGHTALYWYRQSLGQGPEFLIYFQGTGAADDSGLPNDRFFAVRPEGSVSTLKIQRTERGDSAVYLCASSPTGTGGEIQYFGPGTRLLVL.

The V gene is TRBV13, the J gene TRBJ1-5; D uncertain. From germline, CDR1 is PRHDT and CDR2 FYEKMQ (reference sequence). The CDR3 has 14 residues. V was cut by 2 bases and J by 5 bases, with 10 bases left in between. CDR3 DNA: TGTGCCAGCAGCTTACGCGGAAACTATCAGCCCCAGCATTTT. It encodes CASSLRGNYQPQHF.

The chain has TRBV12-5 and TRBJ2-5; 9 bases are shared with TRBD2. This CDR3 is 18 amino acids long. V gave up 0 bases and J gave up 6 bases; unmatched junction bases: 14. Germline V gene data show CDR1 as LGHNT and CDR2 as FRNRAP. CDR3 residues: CASGLVQGRTSDTKTQYF. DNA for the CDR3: TGTGCTAGTGGTTTGGTACAAGGGAGGACTAGCGATACGAAGACCCAGTACTTC. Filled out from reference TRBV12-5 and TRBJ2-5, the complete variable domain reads DARVTQTPRHKVTEMGQEVTMRCQPILGHNTVFWYRQTMMQGLELLAYFRNRAPLDDSGMPKDRFSAEMPDATLATLKIQPSEPRDSAVYFCASGLVQGRTSDTKTQYFGPGTRLLVL.

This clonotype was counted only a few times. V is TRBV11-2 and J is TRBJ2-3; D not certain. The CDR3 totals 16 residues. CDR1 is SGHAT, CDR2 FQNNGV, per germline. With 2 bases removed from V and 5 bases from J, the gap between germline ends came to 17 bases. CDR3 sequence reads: CASSLLETAPKDTQYF. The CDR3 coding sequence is TGTGCCAGCAGCTTACTCGAGACGGCGCCTAAAGATACGCAGTATTTT. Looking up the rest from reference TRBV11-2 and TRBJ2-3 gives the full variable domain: EAGVAQSPRYKIIEKRQSVAFWCNPISGHATLYWYQQILGQGPKLLIQFQNNGVVDDSQLPKDRFSAERLKGVDSTLKIQPAKLEDSAVYLCASSLLETAPKDTQYFGPGTRLTVL.

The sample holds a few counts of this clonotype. The CDR3 coding sequence is TGTGCCAGCAGCTTGGCCAGCGTCGTGGAGACCCAGTACTTC. It translates to CASSLASVVETQYF. The gene calls are TRBV5-4 and TRBJ2-5; no definite D call. The CDR3 extends over 14 amino acids. CDR1 is SGHNT and CDR2 is YYREEE in the germline V gene (reference sequence). V lost 0 bases and J lost 5, with 11 bases in between.

CDR3 bases: TGTGCCAGCAGTTTCAGGTCTAGCGGGAGGTCTGTCAATGAGCAGTTCTTC. Its translation: CASSFRSSGRSVNEQFF. V gene TRBV28 combines with J gene TRBJ2-1; 11 bases map to TRBD2. This CDR3 contains 17 residues. The V gene's germline CDR1 is MDHEN and CDR2 SYDVKM. Losses at the gene ends were 3 bases for V and 6 bases for J; bases not matched to a gene: 10.

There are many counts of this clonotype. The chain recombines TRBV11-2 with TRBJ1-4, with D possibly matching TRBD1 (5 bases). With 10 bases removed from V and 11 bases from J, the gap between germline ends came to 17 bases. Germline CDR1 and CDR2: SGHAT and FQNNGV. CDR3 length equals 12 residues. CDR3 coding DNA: TGTGCCACCACCTCAGGGTTCGGGAAACTGTTTTTT. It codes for CATTSGFGKLFF.

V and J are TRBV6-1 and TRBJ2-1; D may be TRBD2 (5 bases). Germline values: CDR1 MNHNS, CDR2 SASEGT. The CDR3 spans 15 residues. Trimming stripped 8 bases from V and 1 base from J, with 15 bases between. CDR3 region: CASGTLARSYNEQFF. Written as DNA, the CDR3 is TGTGCCAGCGGCACGCTAGCAAGGTCCTACAATGAGCAGTTCTTC.

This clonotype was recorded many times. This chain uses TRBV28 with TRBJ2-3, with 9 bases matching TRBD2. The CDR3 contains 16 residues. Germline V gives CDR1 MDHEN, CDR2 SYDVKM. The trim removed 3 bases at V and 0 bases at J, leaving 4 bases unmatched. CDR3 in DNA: TGTGCCAGCAGTTTGTATCTAGCGGGGAGCACAGATACGCAGTATTTT. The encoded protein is CASSLYLAGSTDTQYF.